This T cell receptor (beta chain) came from a study of OX40 agonist ivuxolimab in advanced cancers. Background on the study: Patients undergoing dose escalation presented with hepatocellular carcinoma, melanoma, renal cell or head and neck cancer. Mean age approximately 55 years, range about 20 to 85; nearly 85% male. Findings and caveats of the study: Normalized expansion of T-cell clones was also low for some nonresponders.

This clone was detected a few times. What it recognizes is unknown. The study sampled blood at baseline, cycle 4 day 1, and cycle 7 day 1. TCRdb's table, derived via immunoSEQ multiplex PCR, lists solely in-frame clones and lacks some. Of 65,000 to 95,000 clones listed, approximately 90% are singletons. This CDR3 region has 15 residues. Trimming took 0 bases from V and 3 from J, leaving 12 bases between them. Germline lookup yields CDR1 SGHNT and CDR2 YYREEE (reference sequence). The sequencing here drew on CD4+ or CD8+ T cells sorted from blood, taken in a trial of the OX40 agonist ivuxolimab. The rearrangement joins TRBV5-4 to TRBJ1-2; a weak D match, TRBD1 (5 bases). The source of this sequence is an adult with an advanced solid tumor such as melanoma, head and neck, liver or kidney cancer. The CDR3 is CASSLVGRVYYGYTF. Here the CDR3 DNA reads TGTGCCAGCAGCTTGGTGGGACGGGTATACTATGGCTACACCTTC.